The 13 T cell receptor beta chains presented below share a single source sample, sequenced in a study of identical twins. MiXCR was run by TCRdb on the 5' RACE reads, yielding one entry per CDR3 protein. The table includes approximately 240,000 distinct CDR3 sequences, more than 13% detected once. The material sequenced was memory (CD45RO+) T cells sorted from blood. The receptors stem from a woman under 30 in good health.

A few counts support this clonotype. The CDR3 sequence is CASSVTSVFTDTQYF. Written as DNA, the CDR3 is TGCGCCAGCAGCGTCACTAGCGTCTTCACAGATACGCAGTATTTT. This chain links TRBV5-1 with TRBJ2-3, with 7 bases matching TRBD2. The CDR3 is 15 residues long. Germline V lookup: CDR1 SGHRS, CDR2 YFSETQ. Unmatched junction bases numbered 7, after V lost 4 bases and J lost 2 bases.

In this sample, this clonotype turned up many times. The gene calls are TRBV20-1 and TRBJ1-2; no reliable D call. The length of the CDR3 is 14 residues. Per germline, CDR1 DFQATT and CDR2 SNEGSKA (reference sequence). Between the trimmed V and J ends, which lost 6 bases and 8 bases, there was a span of 22 bases. The CDR3 DNA reads TGCAGTGCGGAAGGTTCTCGGGCAGAACGAGGCTACACCTTC. It is translated as CSAEGSRAERGYTF.

This clonotype was seen repeatedly, ten times or more. This rearrangement joins TRBV7-2 to TRBJ2-7, with a tentative D call TRBD2 (6 bases). Trimming removed 6 bases at V and 4 bases at J, with 13 bases between. The CDR3 sequence is 13 residues long. Per germline, CDR1 SGHTA and CDR2 FQGNSA. The CDR3 is CASRSDYSYEQYF. CDR3 nucleotides: TGTGCCAGCAGGTCGGACTATTCTTACGAGCAGTACTTC.

V and J are TRBV2 and TRBJ2-1; D is possibly TRBD2 (5 bases). CDR3 length: 13 amino acids. V lost 2 bases and J lost 7, with 9 bases in between. Germline CDR1 is SNHLY and CDR2 is FYNNEI. The CDR3 loop reads CASSETRRNEQFF. The CDR3 bases are TGTGCCAGCAGTGAAACTAGACGGAATGAGCAGTTCTTC.

Ten or more counts support this clonotype. V and J are TRBV7-2 and TRBJ2-2; D tentatively fits TRBD1 or TRBD2 (5 bases each). Trimming took off 5 bases at V and 4 bases at J, with 20 bases between the two ends. The CDR3 contains 17 residues. CDR1 and CDR2 (germline): SGHTA, FQGNSA. In nucleotides, the CDR3 is TGTGCCAGCAGCCGGGCCTCCTCGGGGCGGAGCACCGGGGAGCTGTTTTTT. Protein: CASSRASSGRSTGELFF.

J is TRBJ2-3 and V is TRBV4-3; TRBD2 is a possible D gene (5 bases). The germline CDR1 and CDR2 sequences are LGHNA and YSLEER. This CDR3 is 15 amino acids long. With 0 bases removed from V and 6 bases from J, the gap between germline ends came to 13 bases. CDR3: CASSQERESGDTQYF. The CDR3, as DNA: TGCGCCAGCAGCCAAGAGAGGGAGTCGGGGGATACGCAGTATTTT.

This clonotype occurred many times. The rearrangement links TRBV25-1 to TRBJ1-3, with unresolved D. Germline V gene data show CDR1 as MGHDK and CDR2 as SYGVNS. Trimming took 6 bases from V and 0 from J, leaving 0 bases between them. There are 11 residues in the CDR3. The CDR3 region is CASSSGNTIYF. The CDR3 nucleotides read TGTGCCAGCAGCTCTGGAAACACCATATATTTT.

This chain uses TRBV7-9 with TRBJ1-2; D gene ambiguous. The CDR3 contains 11 residues. The V gene lost 3 bases and the J gene lost 7 bases, with 6 bases spanning the gap. Germline-derived CDR1 and CDR2 are SEHNR and FQNEAQ (reference sequence). The CDR3 region is CASSFLSGYTF. The CDR3 DNA follows: TGTGCCAGCAGCTTCCTTTCTGGCTACACCTTC.

V is TRBV6-1 and J is TRBJ2-3, with TRBD2 matching 7 bases. Germline V CDR1 and CDR2: MNHNS, SASEGT. Trimming took 6 bases from V and 3 from J; bases not matched to a gene: 9. This CDR3 has 15 amino acids. The CDR3 DNA follows: TGTGCCAGCAGGGGGGTAGCGGGCCAAACAGATACGCAGTATTTT. Protein: CASRGVAGQTDTQYF.

This clonotype came up a few times. At one of its ends the junction is not consistent with the germline gene, which may arise from a read error. CDR3 protein: CASSRDGPSHFYF. The CDR3 DNA reads TGTGCCAGCAGCCGGGACGGCCCTTCCCACTTTTACTTT. The chain is built from TRBV7-8 and TRBJ1-6; perhaps TRBD1 as D (5 bases). CDR1 is SGHVS, CDR2 FQNEAQ, per germline. This CDR3 region has 13 residues.

This clonotype has ten or more counts. V gene TRBV27 combines with J gene TRBJ2-1; 10 bases align to TRBD2. The V and J ends lost 7 bases and 8 bases, in that order; junction bases with no gene match: 14. Germline V gives CDR1 MNHEY, CDR2 SMNVEV (reference sequence). CDR3 size: 16 residues. CDR3 region: CASNPFLAGAGDEQFF. Here the CDR3 DNA reads TGTGCCAGCAACCCCTTCCTAGCGGGAGCAGGCGATGAGCAGTTCTTC.

The chain employs TRBV9 and TRBJ2-2; the D gene is possibly TRBD2 (6 bases). The CDR3 length is 16 residues. The germline V and J ends were trimmed by 5 bases and 0 bases, with 14 bases remaining between them. Germline V CDR1 and CDR2: SGDLS, YYNGEE. This chain's CDR3 is CASSIRGDPNTGELFF. The CDR3 bases are TGTGCCAGCAGTATCCGCGGGGACCCGAACACCGGGGAGCTGTTTTTT.

The chain uses TRBV7-9 and TRBJ1-1; D is undetermined. Per the germline V gene, CDR1 is SEHNR and CDR2 is FQNEAQ (reference sequence). The germline V and J ends were trimmed by 5 bases and 0 bases, with 10 bases remaining between them. CDR3 length: 14 residues. The CDR3 sequence: CASSPLLLNTEAFF. The CDR3 bases are TGTGCCAGCAGCCCCCTCCTCTTGAACACTGAAGCTTTCTTT.